The rows below give T cell receptor beta chains drawn from one sample of a study of blood T cell repertoires in COVID-19. Produced via immunoSEQ multiplex PCR; TCRdb's table is partial and in-frame only. The data contain roughly 200,000 clones, approximately 83% of them singletons. The sample comprised PBMCs or T cells enriched from blood (not recorded which). These receptors originate from a woman aged 45 to 65 who had been exposed to COVID-19. The CDR3 runs from the conserved cysteine through the conserved F or W. A D gene is named only where the DNA matches it firmly. Clone sizes are given selectively: once, few, many, or a class where the clone is expanded.

>TRBD2|NA|TRBJ2-3|TRBV4-2
TGTGCCAGCAGCCAAGATGGGGTAGCGGGGGCCAAAGATACGCAGTATTTT
CASSQDGVAGAKDTQYF
>TRBD1|NA|TRBJ1-5|TRBV19
TGTGCCAGTAGTAAGGGACAGGGTGCAAATCAGCCCCAGCATTTT
CASSKGQGANQPQHF
>NA|NA|TRBJ2-4|TRBV28
TGTGCCAGCAGTTCACAGGGTTTTGCCAAAAACATTCAGTACTTC
CASSSQGFAKNIQYF
>NA|once|TRBJ1-2|TRBV7-9
TGTGCCAGCAGCTTAGTAGGCGGACTTAACTATGGCTACACCTTC
CASSLVGGLNYGYTF
>TRBD1|NA|TRBJ1-2|TRBV2
TGTGCCAGCACTGCTGGGACAGACTCCTCCTTC
CASTAGTDSSF
>NA|NA|TRBJ1-1|TRBV19
TGTGCCAGTAGTATAGTGCCGACAAGTACTGAAGCTTTCTTT
CASSIVPTSTEAFF
>NA|NA|TRBJ2-5|TRBV6-2/TRBV6-3
TGTGCCAGCAGTTACGGGGAACTAGCACGTGAGACCCAGTACTTC
CASSYGELARETQYF
>TRBD1|NA|TRBJ2-1|TRBV5-1
TGCGCCAGCAGCTGGGGTCGACAGGGTGTCAATGAGCAGTTCTTC
CASSWGRQGVNEQFF
>NA|NA|TRBJ1-5|TRBV2
TGTGCCAGCAACACATATAGCAATCAGCCCCAGCATTTT
CASNTYSNQPQHF
>TRBD1|NA|TRBJ2-1|TRBV18
TGTGCCAGCTCACCGGACAGGGGGATATACAATGAGCAGTTCTTC
CASSPDRGIYNEQFF
>NA|NA|TRBJ2-3|TRBV18
TGTGCCAGCTCACCCCTAGCAGACGATACGCAGTATTTT
CASSPLADDTQYF
>TRBD1|NA|TRBJ2-7|TRBV7-2
TGTGCCAGCAGCCGCACCGGACAGGCCTCCCTCTACGAGCAGTACTTC
CASSRTGQASLYEQYF
>NA|NA|TRBJ2-4|TRBV21-1
TGTGCCAGCCCTTGGGCAGGGGGAAAAAACATTCAGTACTTC
CASPWAGGKNIQYF
>TRBD2|NA|TRBJ2-6|TRBV28
TGTGCCAGCAGTTTGGGGGGGGCTGGGGCCAACGTCCTGACTTTC
CASSLGGAGANVLTF
>TRBD1|NA|TRBJ2-5|TRBV6-5
TGTGCCAGCGGAAGAGACAGGGGCGGGACCCAGTACTTC
CASGRDRGGTQYF
>NA|NA|TRBJ2-5|TRBV5-4
TGTGCCAGCAGCTTGGTTGTCGGTGCAGGGGAGACCCAGTACTTC
CASSLVVGAGETQYF
>NA|few|TRBJ1-1|TRBV10-1
TGCGCCAGCAGACAGGGCATGAACACTGAAGCTTTCTTT
CASRQGMNTEAFF
>NA|NA|TRBJ1-4|TRBV19
TGTGCCAGTAGTATCCCCGGAGTGGACATGGAAGAAAAACTGTTTTTT
CASSIPGVDMEEKLFF
>NA|NA|TRBJ2-5|TRBV5-1
TGCGCCAGCAGCTTGATAAGGGGCCAAGAGACCCAGTACTTC
CASSLIRGQETQYF
>NA|few|TRBJ2-5|TRBV6-5
TGTGCCAGCAGGATTGGGGAGGTTGGAACCCAGTACTTC
CASRIGEVGTQYF
>NA|NA|TRBJ1-1|TRBV4-1
TGCGCCAGCAGCCAAGATACCAGGGGCGCTGAAGCTTTCTTT
CASSQDTRGAEAFF
>TRBD1|NA|TRBJ1-3|TRBV6-5
TGTGCCAGCGACAGGGTTGGTGGAAACACCATATATTTT
CASDRVGGNTIYF
>NA|few|TRBJ1-4|TRBV5-6
TGTGCCAGCAGCCAGTCCAAGGGGCCTCATGAAAAACTGTTTTTT
CASSQSKGPHEKLFF
>NA|few|TRBJ1-6|TRBV28
TGTGCCAGCATCCCCAGGGAATATTCACCCCTCCACTTT
CASIPREYSPLHF
>NA|NA|TRBJ1-1|TRBV6-5
TGTGCCAGCAGGGAGAGCACTGAAGCTTTCTTT
CASRESTEAFF
>NA|NA|TRBJ2-7|TRBV2
TGTGCCAGCAGTGAGGGACATGGGCCATACGAGCAGTACTTC
CASSEGHGPYEQYF